A single sample gave rise to the 28 T cell receptor beta chains below, sequenced in a study of T cell repertoires in cytomegalovirus infection. TCRdb independently ran MiXCR on the reads; one entry per CDR3 protein. The sample includes under 800,000 distinct CDR3 sequences, approximately 24% of them seen just once. Source material: CD8+ T cells from PBMCs. These receptors were collected from a human donor in good health (CMV status not recorded). Some clones in this sample may be carry-over from other donors' samples.

This clonotype occurred many times. This chain joins TRBV6-5 and TRBJ1-4; D possibly corresponds to TRBD1 (5 bases). The germline CDR1 and CDR2 sequences are MNHEY and SVGAGI. Trimming pared 4 bases from V and 0 bases from J, leaving 9 bases between. The CDR3 length is 15 residues. CDR3 sequence: CASSSQQATNEKLFF. The CDR3 DNA is TGTGCCAGCAGTTCACAACAGGCAACTAATGAAAAACTGTTTTTT.

This clonotype was seen many times. The V and J genes are TRBV7-2 and TRBJ2-5, with 9 bases fitting TRBD1. The CDR3 is 14 residues long. The trim removed 6 bases at V and 5 bases at J, leaving 7 bases unmatched. Germline loops: CDR1 SGHTA, CDR2 FQGNSA. Here the CDR3 reads CASSSTGGWETQYF. Written as DNA, the CDR3 is TGTGCCAGCAGTTCGACAGGGGGATGGGAGACCCAGTACTTC.

Worth noting for this clonotype: A much larger clone lies a single base off, so this may be a read error. The chain combines TRBV7-9 with TRBJ2-1, with D hard to call. The V end was cut by 7 bases, the J end by 7 bases, with 14 bases between. From germline, CDR1 is SEHNR and CDR2 FQNEAQ (reference sequence). There are 13 residues in the CDR3. The CDR3 is CASNYKPVNEQFF. In DNA, the CDR3 is TGTGCCAGCAACTATAAACCGGTGAATGAGCAGTTCTTC.

V is TRBV27 and J is TRBJ2-2, with a weak D call TRBD1 (5 bases). Trimming pared 6 bases from V and 1 base from J, leaving 21 bases between. Germline CDR1 and CDR2: MNHEY and SMNVEV (reference sequence). The CDR3 covers 18 residues. CDR3 residues: CASSPTLGLNLNTGELFF. The CDR3 DNA reads TGTGCCAGCAGCCCGACACTGGGGCTAAACCTGAACACCGGGGAGCTGTTTTTT.

This clonotype was counted only a few times. The V call is TRBV10-3, the J call TRBJ2-7, with D tentatively TRBD2 (6 bases). Germline loops: CDR1 ENHRY, CDR2 SYGVKD. The CDR3 is 13 amino acids. Trimming took 9 bases from V and 2 from J, leaving 14 bases between them. CDR3 sequence reads: CAITGEPTYEQYF. For the CDR3, the DNA is TGTGCCATTACGGGAGAACCGACCTACGAGCAGTACTTC.

The rearrangement uses TRBV5-5 and TRBJ2-1; tentatively, D is TRBD2 (6 bases). There are 13 residues in the CDR3. The germline gives CDR1 SGHKS, CDR2 YYEKEE (reference sequence). V lost 0 bases and J 8 bases, leaving 9 bases between the germline ends. The CDR3 sequence is CASSLEGGYEQFF. The CDR3, as DNA: TGTGCCAGCAGCTTGGAGGGAGGCTATGAGCAGTTCTTC.

The V and J genes are TRBV4-1 and TRBJ2-7; perhaps D is TRBD1 or TRBD2 (6 bases each). CDR3 size: 15 residues. Trimming took off 2 bases at V and 6 bases at J, with 17 bases between the two ends. The germline V gene encodes CDR1 MGHRA and CDR2 YSYEKL. Written as DNA, the CDR3 is TGCGCCAGCAGCCAAAAAGTCGGGGGCGGGATCGAGCAGTACGTC. Protein: CASSQKVGGGIEQYV.

This clonotype has only a few counts. The chain combines TRBV10-3 with TRBJ2-6, with D possibly matching TRBD1 (5 bases). Germline CDR1 and CDR2: ENHRY and SYGVKD. The ends were cut back, 3 bases at V and 1 base at J, with 13 bases in the middle. This CDR3 contains 17 residues. In DNA form, the CDR3 reads TGTGCCATCAGTGACACGACAGCTCTATCTGGGGCCAACGTCCTGACTTTC. This sequence encodes CAISDTTALSGANVLTF.

This clonotype has just one count. A much larger clone differs by one base, so this may be a read error. This chain links TRBV7-6 with TRBJ2-5; either TRBD1 or TRBD2 may supply D (5 bases each). The CDR3 runs to 13 residues. V was cut by 3 bases and J by 9 bases, with 14 bases left in between. Germline values: CDR1 SGHVS, CDR2 FNYEAQ. The CDR3, as DNA: TGTGCCAGCAGCTTCTCGGACGGGGCGGCCCAGTACTTC. It encodes CASSFSDGAAQYF.

This clonotype was recorded at least ten times. The J gene is TRBJ1-1, the V gene TRBV7-2, with no clear D. Trimming shortened V by 2 bases and J by 1 base, and 5 bases separated the two germline ends. Germline-derived CDR1 and CDR2 are SGHTA and FQGNSA. CDR3 length: 13 residues. The CDR3 coding sequence is TGTGCCAGCAGCTTATGGGGGAACACTGAAGCTTTCTTT. Its protein is CASSLWGNTEAFF.

The chain carries TRBV15 and TRBJ2-3, with D unclear. This CDR3 spans 13 amino acids. Germline CDR1 and CDR2: LNHNV and YYDKDF (reference sequence). Between the trimmed V and J ends, which lost 0 bases and 4 bases, there was a span of 5 bases. The CDR3 nucleotides read TGTGCCACCAGCAGAGATCTTCCAGATACGCAGTATTTT. It yields the protein CATSRDLPDTQYF.

The gene calls are TRBV23-1 and TRBJ1-1, with D perhaps matching TRBD1 (6 bases). TRBV23-1 is noted as an ORF with a role that remains uncertain. Trimming took off 0 bases at V and 0 bases at J, with 17 bases between the two ends. CDR3 size: 18 residues. The CDR3 sequence is CASSQSPGGRGMNTEAFF. The CDR3, as DNA: TGCGCCAGCAGTCAATCACCCGGGGGGCGGGGGATGAACACTGAAGCTTTCTTT.

This clonotype was seen a few times. This chain links TRBV6-1 with TRBJ2-1; the match to TRBD1 covers 7 bases. This CDR3 spans 14 amino acids. CDR1 is MNHNS, CDR2 SASEGT, per germline. Trimming at V came to 7 bases and at J to 8 bases, leaving 11 bases not matched to a gene. The CDR3 nucleotides read TGTGCCAGCAAAAAGGGGGCCCTTTTAGATGAGCAGTTCTTC. This encodes CASKKGALLDEQFF.

The chain is built from TRBV20-1 and TRBJ2-3, with 10 bases fitting TRBD1. The J segment lost 2 bases and the V segment lost 2 bases, leaving 7 bases of the junction unmatched. This CDR3 contains 16 residues. From germline, CDR1 is DFQATT and CDR2 SNEGSKA (reference sequence). CDR3 region: CSARSGTGDVTDTQYF. The CDR3 DNA reads TGCAGTGCTAGATCCGGGACAGGGGATGTCACAGATACGCAGTATTTT.

Note on this clonotype: One end of the junction is discordant with germline, which a read error may explain. The V call is TRBV6-1, the J call TRBJ2-5; D remains ambiguous. Germline CDR1 reads MNHNS; CDR2 reads SASEGT. CDR3 size: 15 residues. CDR3 coding DNA: TGTGCCAGCAGGGAAGCCCGCCGGGTGTTAGAGACCCAGTACTTC. As protein: CASREARRVLETQYF.

This clonotype was recorded at least ten times. The chain employs TRBV7-9 and TRBJ2-5; D is possibly TRBD1 (6 bases). Trimming removed 5 bases at V and 5 bases at J, with 12 bases between. The CDR3 consists of 13 residues. Germline V gives CDR1 SEHNR, CDR2 FQNEAQ (reference sequence). CDR3 nucleotides: TGTGCCAGCAGCATAACAGGGTTTGAGACCCAGTACTTC. Protein product: CASSITGFETQYF.

Notes on this clonotype: A much bigger clone sits one base away, suggesting this may be a read error. This rearrangement joins TRBV5-4 to TRBJ2-2; D is ambiguous. Germline CDR1 SGHNT, CDR2 YYREEE (reference sequence). Trimming removed 4 bases at V and 0 bases at J, with 1 base between. The CDR3 is 12 amino acids. The chain's CDR3 is CASSANTGELFF. In DNA, the CDR3 is TGTGCCAGCAGCGCGAACACCGGGGAGCTGTTTTTT.

A remark on this clonotype: This sequence may be a read error, since a much larger clone differs from it by one base. The genes are TRBV7-2 and TRBJ2-5; D may be TRBD1 or TRBD2 (5 bases each). Trimming stripped 5 bases from V and 2 bases from J, with 12 bases between. This CDR3 has 14 residues. CDR1 and CDR2 from the germline V gene are SGHTA and FQGNSA. Here the CDR3 DNA reads TGTGCCAGCAGCACCTGGGACGGACAAGAGACCCAGTACTTC. Translated: CASSTWDGQETQYF.

The rearrangement uses TRBV29-1 and TRBJ2-7; 9 bases align to TRBD1. V lost 5 bases, J lost 0 bases, and 2 bases stayed unmatched. Germline V gene lookup returns CDR1 SQVTM and CDR2 ANQGSEA. The CDR3 extends over 13 amino acids. CDR3 region: CSVLTGGSYEQYV. The DNA of the CDR3 is TGCAGCGTTTTGACAGGGGGCTCCTACGAGCAGTACGTC.

The chain carries TRBV10-3 and TRBJ2-5; TRBD2 is a possible D gene (5 bases). The germline V gene encodes CDR1 ENHRY and CDR2 SYGVKD. The CDR3 extends over 15 amino acids. V was clipped by 4 bases and J by 5 bases, with 17 bases between them. CDR3 loop: CAISGGAALRETQYF. DNA of the CDR3: TGTGCCATCAGTGGAGGAGCGGCCCTACGGGAGACCCAGTACTTC.

This clonotype was observed a handful of times. V is TRBV4-1 and J is TRBJ1-5; D call uncertain. Per the germline V gene, CDR1 is MGHRA and CDR2 is YSYEKL. V was shortened by 0 bases and J by 4 bases, with 7 bases between the two germline ends. The CDR3 runs 14 residues. CDR3: CASSQEPMNQPQHF. As DNA, the CDR3 is TGCGCCAGCAGCCAAGAACCCATGAATCAGCCCCAGCATTTT.

Of note for this clonotype: A much larger clone lies a single base off, so this may be a read error. The genes are TRBV7-2 and TRBJ2-2; 8 positions agree with TRBD1. This CDR3 region has 14 residues. Germline-derived CDR1 and CDR2 are SGHTA and FQGNSA. The CDR3 sequence is CVKDTGGKTGELFF. CDR3 nucleotides: TGTGTCAAAGATACAGGGGGAAAGACCGGGGAGCTGTTTTTT.

The V call is TRBV14, the J call TRBJ2-2; D is perhaps TRBD2 (5 bases). Per the germline V gene, CDR1 is SGHDN and CDR2 is FVKESK. The CDR3 is 17 residues long. With 3 bases removed from V and 8 bases from J, the gap between germline ends came to 22 bases. The DNA for the CDR3 is TGTGCCAGCAGCCAGTCCGGACTGGAGGTTTTGACGGGGGAGCTGTTTTTT. Residues: CASSQSGLEVLTGELFF. The full variable domain, with the rest looked up from reference TRBV14 and TRBJ2-2, is EAGVTQFPSHSVIEKGQTVTLRCDPISGHDNLYWYRRVMGKEIKFLLHFVKESKQDESGMPNNRFLAERTGGTYSTLKVQPAELEDSGVYFCASSQSGLEVLTGELFFGEGSRLTVL.

The chain is built from TRBV6-5 and TRBJ2-7, with D tentatively TRBD2 (6 bases). V was clipped by 0 bases and J by 2 bases, with 14 bases between them. The CDR3 has 16 residues. The germline gives CDR1 MNHEY, CDR2 SVGAGI. The CDR3: CASSYSNDGGTYEQYF. CDR3 coding DNA: TGTGCCAGCAGTTACTCGAATGACGGGGGAACCTACGAGCAGTACTTC.

This chain links TRBV20-1 with TRBJ2-1, with TRBD2 identical over 7 bases. With V trimmed by 0 bases and J by 7 bases, 3 bases remained unmatched. The CDR3 consists of 13 residues. Germline values: CDR1 DFQATT, CDR2 SNEGSKA (reference sequence). For the CDR3, the DNA is TGCAGTGCTAGAGAACTAGCGCGGAATGAGCAGTTCTTC. It translates to CSARELARNEQFF.

This clonotype was counted many times. The chain joins TRBV4-3 to TRBJ1-1, with D possibly being TRBD1 (5 bases). With 4 bases removed from V and 2 bases from J, the gap between germline ends came to 14 bases. CDR3 size: 15 residues. Per the germline V gene, CDR1 is LGHNA and CDR2 is YSLEER. In DNA form, the CDR3 reads TGCGCCAGCAGCCCCCGGGGGGTGGCTAACACTGAAGCTTTCTTT. Residues: CASSPRGVANTEAFF.

A few counts support this clonotype. J is TRBJ2-3 and V is TRBV9; 7 nucleotides line up with TRBD2. With V trimmed by 2 bases and J by 4 bases, 7 bases remained unmatched. This CDR3 contains 15 residues. In germline, CDR1 is SGDLS, CDR2 YYNGEE. CDR3 nucleotides: TGTGCCAGCAGCGTTTGGCCGGGAGGCGCAGATACGCAGTATTTT. Translated, it gives CASSVWPGGADTQYF. Supplemented by reference TRBV9 and TRBJ2-3, the full variable domain reads DSGVTQTPKHLITATGQRVTLRCSPRSGDLSVYWYQQSLDQGLQFLIQYYNGEERAKGNILERFSAQQFPDLHSELNLSSLELGDSALYFCASSVWPGGADTQYFGPGTRLTVL.

The table lists this clonotype with many counts. The V gene is TRBV7-8, the J gene TRBJ1-5; the D gene is possibly TRBD1 (6 bases). The CDR3 runs 15 residues. Germline V gives CDR1 SGHVS, CDR2 FQNEAQ. Trimming took 2 bases from V and 2 from J, leaving 10 bases between them. CDR3: CASSLLGGGNQPQHF. CDR3 nucleotides: TGTGCCAGCAGCTTACTAGGGGGAGGCAATCAGCCCCAGCATTTT. The complete variable domain, with remaining parts taken from reference TRBV7-8 and TRBJ1-5, reads GAGVSQSPRYKVAKRGQDVALRCDPISGHVSLFWYQQALGQGPEFLTYFQNEAQLDKSGLPSDRFFAERPEGSVSTLKIQRTQQEDSAVYLCASSLLGGGNQPQHFGDGTRLSIL.